This TCR beta chain appears in the sequencing data of a study of graft-versus-host responses after intestinal transplantation (dated by TCRdb to the early 2020s). As for the study more broadly: The transplants that recipients got were multivisceral, liver-intestinal, or isolated intestinal. Every recipient was given anti-thymocyte globulin induction, then maintenance tacrolimus and steroids for 2 to 3 years. Bulk TCR-beta CDR3 sequencing was used to track graft-versus-host and host-versus-graft alloreactive T cell clones in the graft, circulation and bone marrow after intestinal transplantation. Alloreactive clones were identified by sequencing pre-transplant mixed lymphocyte reaction products and comparing these products with unstimulated pre-transplant donor and recipient T cells. The cohort enrolled around 23 intestinal transplant recipients including one retransplant, and a few patients lacking pretransplant specimens were excluded. A peak of at least 4% donor T cells among recipient peripheral blood mononuclear cells was the definition used for donor T cell macrochimerism. Rather than being sequenced by the commercial service, samples from three later patients were sequenced in-house on an Illumina MiSeq and processed with MiXCR. Here is what the overall study found, with its caveats: The conclusions were limited by the relatively low number and heterogeneity of the intestinal transplant patients. GvH clones turned up in recipient bone marrow, with some appearing earlier in ileal mucosa or blood, a pattern consistent with an intestinal mucosal origin. High GvH to HvG T cell clonal ratios were observed in the allografts of patients with donor T cell macrochimerism. Peak levels of circulating GvH clones were associated with declines in HvG clones early after transplant.

With regard to this clone: The antigen it recognizes is unknown. The input lacks base qualities; no much larger clone sits a single base away.

In light of the paper, this sample's time point label describes: cells obtained before transplantation from donor or recipient. CD3+CD4+ and CD3+CD8+ populations were FACS-sorted from unstimulated pre-transplant donor and recipient cells taken from spleen or lymph nodes. The CDR3 spans 13 residues, from the cysteine through the phenylalanine. Here the CDR3 DNA is all that survives: 39 bases in frame from base 1. The V end loses 4 bases and the J end loses 2 bases, and a stretch of 6 bases separates them. Via the germline V gene, CDR1 is ENHRY and CDR2 SYGVKD. Receptors were amplified or captured by the immunoSEQ multiplex PCR assay. In most patients, genomic DNA was isolated using the Qiagen DNeasy Blood and Tissue Kit and sent frozen to Adaptive Biotechnologies for TCR sequencing. Adaptive Biotechnologies carried out high-throughput TCR-beta CDR3 sequencing of genomic DNA for most patients. The authors processed their data as follows. Adaptive's ImmunoSEQ software was the source of the TCR sequencing data for 18 patients, while three other patients were processed with MiXCR and VDJtools. To correct CD4 versus CD8 sorting errors, any sequence found in both subsets at a frequency ratio below 5:1 was removed. Because the origin of CDR3 nucleotide sequences shared between donor and recipient could not be assigned, those sequences were removed. Alloreactive clones required at least 2-fold expansion over unstimulated cells and minimum CFSE-low frequency of 0.002% (template counts) or 0.001% (read counts). Clones detected in sequenced pre-transplant spleen, lymph node, or MLR CFSE-low populations of the donor or recipient were defined as mappable. The cumulative frequency of alloreactive clones was calculated as a percentage of all sequences, weighted by copy number. What TCRdb holds here is the immuneACCESS table cut down to in-frame rearrangements. Part of the clones is not present; checked against another copy, under half of the missing clones reflect an unresolved V gene, and the others are unexplained. From that table come the V and J calls and clone size; the DNA was used to work out D and trimming. Present in this sample are approximately 99,000 clones, around 91% of which were seen just once. The ten largest make up about 0.18% of the sample.

Sample: unstimulated CD4+ T cells sorted from spleen or lymph node cells, taken before transplant. The chain employs TRBV10-3 and TRBJ2-1; a weak D assignment points to TRBD1 (5 bases agree). The sequence derives from a human donor who was the organ donor for an intestinal transplant. The nucleotide sequence is given as TGTGCCATCAGTGGGACAACCTACAATGAGCAGTTCTTC. Its translation reads: CAISGTTYNEQFF.